This TCR beta chain comes out of a study of T cells in localized non-small cell lung cancer. TCRdb's table, derived via immunoSEQ multiplex PCR, lists solely in-frame clones and lacks some. The sample holds tens of thousands of clones; around 93% are singletons and the top ten take 6.5% to 10%. The CDR3 totals 14 residues. Per the germline V gene, CDR1 is SGHDN and CDR2 is FVKESK. V lost 3 bases, J lost 4 bases, and 12 bases lay in between. Study-level results: Longer overall survival was seen with higher T cell density measured in blood. Sequencing involved a lone tumor region, leaving heterogeneity possible. Adjacent lung tissue had a median around 50 of the top 100 clones found in the tumor.

As to this clone: Antigen specificity is unknown.

The chain uses TRBV14 and TRBJ2-5; D is unclear. The sequences come from peripheral blood, collected before any cancer treatment. This receptor was taken from a female donor aged 60 or older with stage I lung adenocarcinoma. The DNA for the CDR3 is TGTGCCAGCAGCCAGCGCCTCGGGCGAGAGACCCAGTACTTC. Translated, it gives CASSQRLGRETQYF.